The sample holds a few counts of the clone carrying this T cell receptor beta chain. Its antigen is not known. A CD45RO/CCR7/CD25/CD127/CD95/CD27 panel sorted naive, central memory, regulatory and stem cell-like memory CD4+ cells. Populations isolated by sorting all had purity greater than 95%. TCRB transcripts that were expressed got sequenced, as all of the isolated RNA had been reverse transcribed. The data were produced by immunoSEQ multiplex PCR, yet TCRdb's version contains in-frame clones alone and is incomplete. This table holds roughly 400,000 clones, roughly 14% found once. This specimen comes from a study of beta chain features in type 1 diabetes. Notes on the study in general: In every one of the four CD4+ subsets, TCRB CDR3s were moderately but significantly shorter in Type 1 diabetes patients.

The V end was cut by 3 bases, the J end by 6 bases, with 14 bases between. CDR3 length: 14 residues. Germline lookup yields CDR1 SGHAT and CDR2 FQDESV (reference sequence). The sequencing input was naive CD4+ T cells from blood. This TCR was sampled from a man aged 25-45 years in good health. The gene calls are TRBV11-1 and TRBJ2-5; D possibly matches TRBD1 or TRBD2 (5 bases each). The CDR3 region is CASSLMGVMKTQYF. For the CDR3, the DNA is TGTGCCAGCAGCTTGATGGGGGTCATGAAGACCCAGTACTTC. Full variable domain (outside the CDR3, taken from reference TRBV11-1 and TRBJ2-5): EAEVAQSPRYKITEKSQAVAFWCDPISGHATLYWYRQILGQGPELLVQFQDESVVDDSQLPKDRFSAERLKGVDSTLKIQPAELGDSAMYLCASSLMGVMKTQYFGPGTRLLVL.